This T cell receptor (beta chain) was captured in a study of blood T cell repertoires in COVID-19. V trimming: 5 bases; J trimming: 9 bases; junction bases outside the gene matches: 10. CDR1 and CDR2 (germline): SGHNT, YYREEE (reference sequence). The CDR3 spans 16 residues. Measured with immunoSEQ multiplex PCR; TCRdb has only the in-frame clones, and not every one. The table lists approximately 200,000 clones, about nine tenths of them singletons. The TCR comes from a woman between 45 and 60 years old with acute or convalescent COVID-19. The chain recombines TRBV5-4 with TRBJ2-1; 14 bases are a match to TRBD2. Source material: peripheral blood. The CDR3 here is CASSRAGTSGGAEQFF. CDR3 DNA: TGTGCCAGCAGTCGTGCCGGGACTAGCGGGGGAGCTGAGCAGTTCTTC.